The 26 T cell receptor beta chains reported below all come from one sample, sequenced in a study of T cell responses to AZD1222 COVID-19 vaccine. Clones were read by immunoSEQ multiplex PCR, and TCRdb kept only the in-frame ones, dropping some. The sample yields 150,000 or so clones, about 91% seen once. Sequenced here: peripheral blood, sampled on day 0 of AZD1222 vaccination. Every receptor here comes from an adult in good health.

V gene TRBV19 combines with J gene TRBJ1-2; perhaps TRBD1 as D (5 bases). Germline loops: CDR1 LNHDA, CDR2 SQIVND (reference sequence). Trimming took 6 bases from V and 8 from J, leaving 13 bases between them. This CDR3 is built from 12 residues. CDR3 sequence reads: CASSTLRDGYTF. As DNA, the CDR3 is TGTGCCAGTAGCACACTCAGGGACGGCTACACCTTC.

This chain connects TRBV12-3 or TRBV12-4 to TRBJ1-1; the D is unclear. V dropped 1 base and J dropped 8 bases, with 8 bases sitting between them. The CDR3 is 12 residues long. CDR3 sequence: CASSLGSGEAFF. The CDR3 DNA sequence: TGTGCCAGCAGTTTAGGGTCAGGCGAAGCTTTCTTT.

The V and J genes are TRBV2 and TRBJ2-1; possibly TRBD2 for D (6 bases). V dropped 3 bases and J dropped 12 bases, with 21 bases sitting between them. The CDR3 is made up of 15 amino acids. Germline CDR1 is SNHLY and CDR2 is FYNNEI. DNA of the CDR3: TGTGCCAGCAGTGAGACCCGGGACTCATCGCCGGGGCAGTTCTTC. Its translation is CASSETRDSSPGQFF.

The chain carries TRBV28 and TRBJ1-5; tentatively, D is TRBD1 (6 bases). Germline loops: CDR1 MDHEN, CDR2 SYDVKM. V was clipped by 5 bases and J by 2 bases, with 16 bases between them. The CDR3 totals 16 residues. The CDR3: CASSANRVAGNQPQHF. The DNA of the CDR3 is TGTGCCAGCAGTGCCAACAGGGTTGCGGGCAATCAGCCCCAGCATTTT.

The chain has TRBV27 and TRBJ1-1, with TRBD1 as a possible D gene (6 bases). Germline-derived CDR1 and CDR2 are MNHEY and SMNVEV (reference sequence). The CDR3 extends over 14 amino acids. V lost 5 bases and J lost 5, with 15 bases in between. The CDR3: CASSPGAGVTEAFF. DNA for the CDR3: TGTGCCAGCAGTCCGGGGGCAGGGGTAACTGAAGCTTTCTTT.

The rearrangement uses TRBV15 and TRBJ2-2; either TRBD1 or TRBD2 may fit D (5 bases each). Between the trimmed V and J ends, which lost 0 bases and 1 base, there was a span of 9 bases. Germline loops: CDR1 LNHNV, CDR2 YYDKDF (reference sequence). The CDR3 runs 16 residues. CDR3 region: CATSREYGGNTGELFF. The CDR3 coding sequence is TGTGCCACCAGCAGAGAGTATGGGGGGAACACCGGGGAGCTGTTTTTT.

This clone appeared a few times. V is TRBV6-5 and J is TRBJ1-3; 7 nucleotides agree with TRBD1. V trimming: 6 bases; J trimming: 2 bases; junction bases outside the gene matches: 7. The CDR3 length is 15 residues. In germline, CDR1 is MNHEY, CDR2 SVGAGI. The CDR3 bases are TGTGCCAGCAGACCTGACAGGGTCCCTGGAAACACCATATATTTT. Its translation: CASRPDRVPGNTIYF.

The genes are TRBV29-1 and TRBJ2-1; TRBD1 agrees at 9 bases. V trimming: 7 bases; J trimming: 5 bases; junction bases outside the gene matches: 6. The CDR3 is made up of 13 amino acids. Germline V CDR1 and CDR2: SQVTM, ANQGSEA. CDR3 in DNA: TGCAGCGGGGGACAGGGAGGGAACAATGAGCAGTTCTTC. Its protein is CSGGQGGNNEQFF.

The chain employs TRBV7-9 and TRBJ1-4; tentative D call: TRBD1 (5 bases). The V and J ends lost 3 bases and 0 bases respectively, with 20 bases between them. CDR3 length: 19 residues. Germline CDR1 and CDR2: SEHNR and FQNEAQ (reference sequence). CDR3 sequence: CASSLGNLKDRPTNEKLFF. The CDR3 nucleotides are TGTGCCAGCAGCTTGGGTAACCTAAAAGACAGACCAACTAATGAAAAACTGTTTTTT.

The chain employs TRBV28 and TRBJ1-5; weak D call: TRBD1 (6 bases). Germline V gene sequence: CDR1 MDHEN, CDR2 SYDVKM. The length of the CDR3 is 14 residues. Trimming removed 6 bases from V and 2 bases from J, with 11 bases in between. CDR3 nucleotide sequence: TGTGCCAGCAGCCCCACAGGGCGCAATCAGCCCCAGCATTTT. This encodes CASSPTGRNQPQHF.

The J gene is TRBJ2-1, the V gene TRBV19; D not resolved. V was shortened by 7 bases and J by 5 bases, with 12 bases between the two germline ends. CDR3 length: 13 amino acids. Germline V gives CDR1 LNHDA, CDR2 SQIVND (reference sequence). CDR3 residues: CASTTWPHNEQFF. The DNA for the CDR3 is TGTGCCAGTACCACATGGCCCCACAATGAGCAGTTCTTC.

This chain links TRBV5-4 with TRBJ2-7; 9 bases map to TRBD1. Germline-derived CDR1 and CDR2 are SGHNT and YYREEE (reference sequence). V was clipped by 5 bases and J by 1 base; unmatched bases: 4. This CDR3 is built from 14 residues. The DNA of the CDR3 is TGTGCCAGCAGATCCGGGACAGGGTCCTACGAGCAGTACTTC. It specifies CASRSGTGSYEQYF. The full variable domain, in which reference TRBV5-4 and TRBJ2-7 provide the parts outside the CDR3, is ETGVTQSPTHLIKTRGQQVTLRCSSQSGHNTVSWYQQALGQGPQFIFQYYREEENGRGNFPPRFSGLQFPNYSSELNVNALELDDSALYLCASRSGTGSYEQYFGPGTRLTVT.

In this sample, this clone turned up once. The CDR3 nucleotides read TGCAGCGTTGAAGCGACTAGCTCGGACGAGCAGTACTTC. This sequence encodes CSVEATSSDEQYF. This sequence joins TRBV29-1 and TRBJ2-7, with 7 bases that match TRBD2. CDR1 is SQVTM, CDR2 ANQGSEA, per germline. CDR3 length: 13 residues. J was trimmed by 5 bases and V by 1 base; bases with no gene match: 5.

V and J are TRBV12-3 or TRBV12-4 and TRBJ1-2; no firm D call. CDR3 length: 13 amino acids. V shed 8 bases and J shed 8 bases, with 18 bases lying between them. This chain's CDR3 is CASATGPASGYTF. As DNA, the CDR3 is TGTGCCAGCGCCACCGGACCCGCGTCGGGCTACACCTTC.

This chain uses TRBV9 with TRBJ1-1; 7 nucleotides match TRBD1. Germline lookup yields CDR1 SGDLS and CDR2 YYNGEE. V was pared by 3 bases and J by 3 bases, with 2 bases of the junction left unmatched. This CDR3 comprises 13 residues. CDR3 DNA sequence: TGTGCCAGCAGCGAGGGGGCGGACACTGAAGCTTTCTTT. Its translation is CASSEGADTEAFF.

This clone appeared once. The DNA of the CDR3 is TGCGCCAGCAGCCACCCCGGGACTAGCGGGAGTTGGCAATACAATGAGCAGTTCTTC. It encodes CASSHPGTSGSWQYNEQFF. This chain connects TRBV4-3 to TRBJ2-1; 14 nucleotides align to TRBD2. With 3 bases clipped from V and 4 bases from J, the junction kept 11 bases outside the gene matches. Germline V lookup: CDR1 LGHNA, CDR2 YSLEER. This CDR3 spans 19 amino acids.

CDR3 amino acids: CASSLDRGPYEQYF. Here the CDR3 DNA reads TGTGCCAGCAGCTTGGACAGGGGTCCCTACGAGCAGTACTTC. This sequence joins TRBV7-2 and TRBJ2-7; 9 positions agree with TRBD1. The CDR3 runs to 14 residues. V shed 3 bases and J 2 bases; nucleotides not matched to a gene: 2. The V gene's germline CDR1 is SGHTA and CDR2 FQGNSA.

This clone was observed a single time. The rearrangement links TRBV2 to TRBJ1-5; a weak D match, TRBD1 (6 bases). V lost 4 bases and J lost 6, with 7 bases in between. The CDR3 covers 12 residues. Germline CDR1 is SNHLY and CDR2 is FYNNEI. The CDR3: CASSGGLQPQHF. Here the CDR3 DNA reads TGTGCCAGCAGTGGGGGGCTTCAGCCCCAGCATTTT.

The genes are TRBV2 and TRBJ1-4; weak D call: TRBD1 (5 bases). This CDR3 region has 13 residues. The V gene lost 7 bases and the J gene lost 8 bases, with 14 bases spanning the gap. CDR1 is SNHLY, CDR2 FYNNEI, per germline. This chain's CDR3 is CASISRVGEKLFF. The CDR3 coding sequence is TGTGCCAGCATAAGCAGGGTCGGGGAAAAACTGTTTTTT.

V gene TRBV10-1 combines with J gene TRBJ1-1, with TRBD1 matching 10 bases. The ends lost 3 bases at V and 4 bases at J; junction bases unmatched: 14. Germline V gene lookup returns CDR1 WNHNN and CDR2 SYGVQD (reference sequence). The CDR3 consists of 18 residues. CDR3 in amino acids: CASSDVPGTGDRGTEAFF. The CDR3 bases are TGCGCCAGCAGTGATGTCCCCGGGACAGGGGATAGAGGCACTGAAGCTTTCTTT.

This clone was counted a single time. The J gene is TRBJ2-1, the V gene TRBV20-1; TRBD2 agrees at 8 bases. CDR1 is DFQATT and CDR2 is SNEGSKA in the germline V gene (reference sequence). With V trimmed by 3 bases and J by 4 bases, 8 bases remained unmatched. The CDR3 is made up of 15 amino acids. The CDR3 DNA reads as TGCAGTGCTAGTTGGCTAGCGGGTCCGTACAATGAGCAGTTCTTC. Its translation is CSASWLAGPYNEQFF.

This chain links TRBV4-3 with TRBJ2-2, with D unclear. V gave up 1 base and J gave up 0 bases, with 6 bases separating them. Looked up from germline, CDR1 is LGHNA and CDR2 is YSLEER. This CDR3 is 15 amino acids long. The CDR3 DNA sequence: TGCGCCAGCAGCCAAGCATTAGCGAACACCGGGGAGCTGTTTTTT. Amino acid sequence: CASSQALANTGELFF.

The rearrangement links TRBV2 to TRBJ2-1; D perhaps matches TRBD1 (5 bases). This CDR3 has 15 residues. Trimming stripped 3 bases from V and 5 bases from J, with 14 bases between. Germline lookup yields CDR1 SNHLY and CDR2 FYNNEI. CDR3 residues: CASSETAQINNEQFF. CDR3 coding DNA: TGTGCCAGCAGTGAGACAGCGCAGATCAACAATGAGCAGTTCTTC.

The chain combines TRBV28 with TRBJ2-7, with TRBD2 as a possible D gene (6 bases). V was trimmed by 5 bases and J by 3 bases, leaving 17 bases between them. CDR1 is MDHEN and CDR2 is SYDVKM in the germline V gene. The CDR3 loop spans 15 amino acids. CDR3 in amino acids: CASSPPGLVGYEQYF. The CDR3 nucleotides are TGTGCCAGCAGTCCCCCGGGACTGGTGGGCTACGAGCAGTACTTC.

The CDR3 coding sequence is TGTGCCATCGTAAACGGGCCTCATGGTACAGATACGCAGTATTTT. Amino acids: CAIVNGPHGTDTQYF. The V call is TRBV10-3, the J call TRBJ2-3; D remains ambiguous. V was cut by 8 bases and J by 3 bases, with 18 bases left in between. Germline assignment: CDR1 ENHRY and CDR2 SYGVKD. This CDR3 is built from 15 residues.

The chain combines TRBV30 with TRBJ1-4; 8 bases fit TRBD1. The V segment lost 3 bases and the J segment 11 bases; nucleotides outside the gene matches: 8. Per germline, CDR1 GTSNPN and CDR2 SVGIG (reference sequence). CDR3 length equals 13 residues. The CDR3 loop is CAWSAGHRGKLFF. CDR3 sequence (DNA): TGTGCCTGGAGCGCGGGACACAGGGGGAAACTGTTTTTT.